What follows is one T cell receptor beta chain and its context. As yet, its antigen is unknown. There are 16 residues in the CDR3. The germline gives CDR1 MNHEY, CDR2 SMNVEV (reference sequence). J was trimmed by 4 bases and V by 3 bases; bases with no gene match: 7. This record belongs to a study of OX40 agonist ivuxolimab in advanced cancers. For the study at large: Ivuxolimab is an agonistic anti-OX40 (CD134) antibody, and patients were treated with it. Ivuxolimab, which patients received intravenously every 2 weeks, was dosed at 0.01 to 10 mg/kg.

TCRdb's copy holds only in-frame clones and misses some; the assay was immunoSEQ multiplex PCR. The profile shows 99,000 or so clones, approximately 95% of them singletons. Study outcomes and limitations: The average count of expanded clones was higher among CD8+ T cells than among CD4+. Antigen specificity was not determined for the expanded peripheral T cells.

This rearrangement joins TRBV27 to TRBJ2-2; 8 nucleotides align to TRBD2. This sequence was found in an adult with an advanced solid tumor such as melanoma, head and neck, liver or kidney cancer. Material: CD4+ or CD8+ T cells sorted from blood, obtained in a trial of the OX40 agonist ivuxolimab. CDR3 DNA sequence: TGTGCCAGCAGTTTCTTGGCGGGAGGAGGCACCGGGGAGCTGTTTTTT. It translates to CASSFLAGGGTGELFF.